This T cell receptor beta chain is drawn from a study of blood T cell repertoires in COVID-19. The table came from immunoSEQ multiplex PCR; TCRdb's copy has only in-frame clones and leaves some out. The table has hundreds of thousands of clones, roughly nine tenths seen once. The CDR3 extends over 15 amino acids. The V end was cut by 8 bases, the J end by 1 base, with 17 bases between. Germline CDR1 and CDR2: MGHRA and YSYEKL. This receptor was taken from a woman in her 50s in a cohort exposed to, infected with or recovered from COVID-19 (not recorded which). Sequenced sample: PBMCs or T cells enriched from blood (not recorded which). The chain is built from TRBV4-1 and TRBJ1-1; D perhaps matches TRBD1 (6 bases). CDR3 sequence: CASGLMSRGNTEAFF. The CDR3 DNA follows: TGCGCCAGCGGCCTGATGAGCAGGGGGAACACTGAAGCTTTCTTT.